The following is a T cell receptor beta chain sequence with its context. The antigen remains undetermined. The V gene's germline CDR1 is KGHDR and CDR2 SFDVKD. Trimming removed 5 bases at V and 0 bases at J, with 11 bases between. This CDR3 comprises 15 residues. Sequencing used immunoSEQ multiplex PCR; TCRdb keeps in-frame clones, though not all of them. The sample holds more than 150,000 clones; more than 85% are singletons and the top ten take 4.4%. This entry belongs to a study of T cell responses to AZD1222 COVID-19 vaccine. Looking at the study overall: Recipients boosted at about 4 weeks or about 12 weeks are pooled. Points from the study as a whole: With dominance at 160-218 and 743-854, vaccine-associated CD4 TCRs spanned spike.

This clonotype was sampled from an adult in good health. The chain links TRBV24-1 to TRBJ2-3; D remains ambiguous. The specimen comprised peripheral blood, sampled on day 0 of AZD1222 vaccination. The CDR3 DNA reads as TGTGCCACCAGTGGTCAAGCGTTGAGCACAGATACGCAGTATTTT. It codes for CATSGQALSTDTQYF.